This T cell receptor beta chain is from a study of monozygotic twins with inflammatory bowel disease. The study, taken as a whole, reports: Those with IBD had lower TCRbeta diversity (inverse Simpson) than their healthy co-twins did.

The TCR libraries each used total RNA (approximately 3,200 ng per library). TCRdb reanalyzed the 5' RACE reads and collapses them to one entry per CDR3 protein, without DNA. The listing contains tens of thousands of distinct CDR3 sequences. The CDR3 is made up of 18 amino acids. CDR1 and CDR2 from the germline V gene are MNHEY and SVGAGI. A word on this clonotype: What it binds is unknown.

Investigators extracted total RNA from whole blood and did not sort T cells. The V call is TRBV6-5, the J call TRBJ1-4; TCRdb gives TRBD1 as the D gene, but with no DNA this cannot be confirmed. This clonotype was sampled from a human donor with ulcerative colitis or Crohn's disease, or a healthy co-twin of an affected twin (not recorded which). Sequencing input: blood. CDR3 protein: CASSYSGGWGGTNEKLFF.